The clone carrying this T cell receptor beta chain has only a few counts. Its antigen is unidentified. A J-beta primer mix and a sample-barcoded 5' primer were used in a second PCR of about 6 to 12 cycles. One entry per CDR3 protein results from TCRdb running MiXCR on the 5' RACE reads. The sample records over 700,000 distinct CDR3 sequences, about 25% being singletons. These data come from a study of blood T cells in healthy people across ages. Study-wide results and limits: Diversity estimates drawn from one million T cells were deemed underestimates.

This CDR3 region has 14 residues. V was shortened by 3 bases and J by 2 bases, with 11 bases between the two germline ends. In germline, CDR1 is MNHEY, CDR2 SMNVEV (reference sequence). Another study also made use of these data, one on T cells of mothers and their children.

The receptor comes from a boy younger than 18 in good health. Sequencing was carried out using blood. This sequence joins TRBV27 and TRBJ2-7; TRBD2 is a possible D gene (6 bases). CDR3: CASSFGGRPYEQYF. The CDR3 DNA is TGTGCCAGCAGTTTCGGGGGTCGTCCCTACGAGCAGTACTTC.